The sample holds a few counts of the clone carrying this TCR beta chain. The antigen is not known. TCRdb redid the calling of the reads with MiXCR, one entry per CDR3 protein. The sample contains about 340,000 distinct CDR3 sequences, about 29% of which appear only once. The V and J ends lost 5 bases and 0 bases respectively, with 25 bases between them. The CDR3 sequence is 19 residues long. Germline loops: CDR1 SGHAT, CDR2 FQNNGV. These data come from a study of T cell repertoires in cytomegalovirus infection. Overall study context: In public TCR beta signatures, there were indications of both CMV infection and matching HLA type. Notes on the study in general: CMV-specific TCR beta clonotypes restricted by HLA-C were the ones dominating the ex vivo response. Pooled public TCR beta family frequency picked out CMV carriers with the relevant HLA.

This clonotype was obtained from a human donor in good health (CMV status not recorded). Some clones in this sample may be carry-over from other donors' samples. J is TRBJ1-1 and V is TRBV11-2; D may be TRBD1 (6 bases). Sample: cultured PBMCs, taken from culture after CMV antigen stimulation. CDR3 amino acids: CASSQLTRQGRGLNTEAFF. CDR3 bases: TGTGCCAGCAGCCAGCTTACACGTCAGGGGCGAGGTTTGAACACTGAAGCTTTCTTT.